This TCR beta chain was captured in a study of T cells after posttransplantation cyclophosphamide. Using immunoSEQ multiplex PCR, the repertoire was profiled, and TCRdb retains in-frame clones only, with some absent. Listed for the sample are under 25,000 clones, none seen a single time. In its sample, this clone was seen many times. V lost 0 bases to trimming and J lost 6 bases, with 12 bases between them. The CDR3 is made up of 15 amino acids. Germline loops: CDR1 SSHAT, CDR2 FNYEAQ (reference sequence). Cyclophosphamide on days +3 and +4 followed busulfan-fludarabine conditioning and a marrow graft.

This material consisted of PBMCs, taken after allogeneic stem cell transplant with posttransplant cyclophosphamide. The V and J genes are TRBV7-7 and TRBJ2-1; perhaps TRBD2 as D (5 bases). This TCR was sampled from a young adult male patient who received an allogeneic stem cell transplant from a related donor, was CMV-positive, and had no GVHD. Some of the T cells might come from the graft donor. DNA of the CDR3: TGTGCCAGCAGCTTAGCGCTGGGAGCGGCCAATGAGCAGTTCTTC. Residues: CASSLALGAANEQFF. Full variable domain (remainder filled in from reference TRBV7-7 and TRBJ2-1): GAGVSQSPRYKVTKRGQDVTLRCDPISSHATLYWYQQALGQGPEFLTYFNYEAQPDKSGLPSDRFSAERPEGSISTLTIQRTEQRDSAMYRCASSLALGAANEQFFGPGTRLTVL.